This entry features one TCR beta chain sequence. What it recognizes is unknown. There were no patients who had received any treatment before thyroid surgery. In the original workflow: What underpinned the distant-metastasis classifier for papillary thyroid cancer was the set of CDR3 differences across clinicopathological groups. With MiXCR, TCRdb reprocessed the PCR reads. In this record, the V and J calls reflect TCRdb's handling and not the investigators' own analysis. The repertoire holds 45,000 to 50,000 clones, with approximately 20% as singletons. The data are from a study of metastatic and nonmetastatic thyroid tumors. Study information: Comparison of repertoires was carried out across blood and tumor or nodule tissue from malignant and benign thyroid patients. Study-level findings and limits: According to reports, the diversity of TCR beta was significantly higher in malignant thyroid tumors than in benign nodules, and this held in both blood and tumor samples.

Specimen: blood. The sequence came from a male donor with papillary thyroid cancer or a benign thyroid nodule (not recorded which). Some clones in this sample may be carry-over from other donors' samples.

The CDR3, as DNA: TGTGCCTGGAATTCTGGGACAGGGGACGAGCAGTACTTC. Protein sequence: CAWNSGTGDEQYF. This chain joins TRBV30 and TRBJ2-7; 10 nucleotides agree with TRBD1. This CDR3 comprises 13 residues. Germline V gene sequence: CDR1 GTSNPN, CDR2 SVGIG (reference sequence). After removal of 4 bases from V and 5 bases from J, the junction contained 5 bases not matched to a gene. The entire variable domain, with the rest obtained from reference TRBV30 and TRBJ2-7, is as follows: SQTIHQWPATLVQPVGSPLSLECTVEGTSNPNLYWYRQAAGRGLQLLFYSVGIGQISSEVPQNLSASRPQDRQFILSSKKLLLSDSGFYLCAWNSGTGDEQYFGPGTRLTVT.